These 27 T cell receptor beta chains were sequenced from one sample in a study of blood T cell repertoires in COVID-19. TCRdb's copy holds only in-frame clones and misses some; the assay was immunoSEQ multiplex PCR. The profile shows roughly 300,000 clones, 89% of them singletons. Sequenced input: peripheral blood. These receptors originate from a man younger than 35 who had recovered from COVID-19.

The rearrangement links TRBV4-3 to TRBJ1-1; the D is unclear. The CDR3 contains 15 residues. V was pared by 0 bases and J by 1 base, with 9 bases between. Germline V lookup: CDR1 LGHNA, CDR2 YSLEER. For the CDR3, the DNA is TGCGCCAGCAGCCAAGATTCCCGGGGGAACACTGAAGCTTTCTTT. Its protein is CASSQDSRGNTEAFF.

V and J are TRBV27 and TRBJ2-7; maybe TRBD1 (6 bases). Trimming removed 5 bases at V and 2 bases at J, with 10 bases between. The germline V gene has CDR1 MNHEY and CDR2 SMNVEV (reference sequence). The CDR3 is 13 residues long. CDR3 coding DNA: TGTGCCAGCAGTCCCGACAGGCCCTACGAGCAGTACTTC. Its translation: CASSPDRPYEQYF.

V and J are TRBV5-1 and TRBJ2-1, with 11 bases fitting TRBD2. Trimming removed 5 bases from V and 6 bases from J; junction bases left unmatched: 7. The germline gives CDR1 SGHRS, CDR2 YFSETQ. CDR3 length: 15 residues. The CDR3 protein is CASSSLAGGGNEQFF. In DNA form, the CDR3 reads TGCGCCAGCAGTTCTCTAGCGGGAGGAGGCAATGAGCAGTTCTTC.

This clone was counted between two and nine times. The chain carries TRBV7-9 and TRBJ1-2, with 7 bases fitting TRBD1. Germline V gene data show CDR1 as SEHNR and CDR2 as FQNEAQ (reference sequence). This CDR3 comprises 17 residues. V lost 6 bases, J lost 4 bases, and 17 bases stayed unmatched. The CDR3 coding sequence is TGTGCCAGCAGAATAGCCGACAGGGTTTTAGGTTCCTATGGCTACACCTTC. Translation gives CASRIADRVLGSYGYTF.

The CDR3 sequence: CASSMAGGNSPLHF. Here the CDR3 DNA reads TGTGCCAGTAGTATGGCAGGGGGAAATTCACCCCTCCACTTT. The chain joins TRBV19 to TRBJ1-6; 7 bases are shared with TRBD1. Looked up from germline, CDR1 is LNHDA and CDR2 is SQIVND (reference sequence). This CDR3 has 14 amino acids. V shed 3 bases, J shed 7 bases, and the junction held 3 bases outside the gene matches.

This sequence joins TRBV7-9 and TRBJ1-3, with TRBD1 as a possible D gene (5 bases). This CDR3 region has 15 residues. V lost 5 bases and J lost 4, with 15 bases in between. Germline V gene sequence: CDR1 SEHNR, CDR2 FQNEAQ (reference sequence). The CDR3 loop reads CASSTQQEGGNTIYF. DNA for the CDR3: TGTGCCAGCAGCACCCAACAGGAGGGCGGAAACACCATATATTTT. The full variable domain, rest sourced from reference TRBV7-9 and TRBJ1-3, is DTGVSQNPRHKITKRGQNVTFRCDPISEHNRLYWYRQTLGQGPEFLTYFQNEAQLEKSRLLSDRFSAERPKGSFSTLEIQRTEQGDSAMYLCASSTQQEGGNTIYFGEGSWLTVV.

This clone was detected a few times. The chain couples TRBV2 to TRBJ1-1, with D hard to call. The CDR3 has 11 amino acids. Trimming stripped 6 bases from V and 10 bases from J, with 12 bases between. CDR1 SNHLY and CDR2 FYNNEI come from the germline V gene. For the CDR3, the DNA is TGTGCCAGCAGCCTAAGTCAGCGAGCTTTCTTT. This translates into CASSLSQRAFF.

The chain employs TRBV19 and TRBJ2-1; the match to TRBD1 covers 9 bases. Per germline, CDR1 LNHDA and CDR2 SQIVND (reference sequence). The length of the CDR3 is 15 residues. V lost 3 bases and J lost 8; bases outside the gene matches: 8. The CDR3 here is CASSIPGTGSDEQFF. The CDR3 DNA sequence: TGTGCCAGTAGTATCCCCGGGACAGGGAGCGATGAGCAGTTCTTC.

This sequence joins TRBV7-9 and TRBJ1-2; no definite D call. Trimming stripped 7 bases from V and 4 bases from J, with 13 bases between. Germline V gene sequence: CDR1 SEHNR, CDR2 FQNEAQ (reference sequence). The CDR3 loop spans 13 amino acids. The chain's CDR3 is CASTQAPIYGYTF. As DNA, the CDR3 is TGTGCCAGCACCCAAGCCCCAATCTATGGCTACACCTTC. Supplemented by reference TRBV7-9 and TRBJ1-2, the full variable domain reads DTGVSQNPRHKITKRGQNVTFRCDPISEHNRLYWYRQTLGQGPEFLTYFQNEAQLEKSRLLSDRFSAERPKGSFSTLEIQRTEQGDSAMYLCASTQAPIYGYTFGSGTRLTVV.

This rearrangement joins TRBV7-3 to TRBJ1-1, with D perhaps TRBD1 (6 bases). The germline V gene encodes CDR1 SGHTA and CDR2 FQGTGA. The CDR3 is 14 amino acids. The ends were cut back, 3 bases at V and 3 bases at J, with 11 bases in the middle. The CDR3 reads CASSLGGQDTEAFF. As DNA, the CDR3 is TGTGCCAGCAGCTTGGGGGGGCAGGACACTGAAGCTTTCTTT.

The chain is built from TRBV7-2 and TRBJ1-4, with TRBD1 as a possible D gene (5 bases). The germline CDR1 and CDR2 sequences are SGHTA and FQGNSA. The length of the CDR3 is 14 residues. V lost 2 bases and J lost 4, with 8 bases in between. DNA of the CDR3: TGTGCCAGCAGCTTACGGGGGGATAATGAAAAACTGTTTTTT. It codes for CASSLRGDNEKLFF.

Regarding this clone: This sample also contains other DNA sequences that code for the same CDR3. V and J are TRBV3-1 (or the pseudogene TRBV3-2) and TRBJ2-7; 7 nucleotides agree with TRBD1. Trimming took 3 bases from V and 5 from J; bases not matched to a gene: 1. This CDR3 is built from 12 residues. Germline V gene sequence: CDR1 LGHDT, CDR2 YNNKEL (reference sequence). The CDR3 loop is CASSQTGNEQYF. In DNA form, the CDR3 reads TGTGCCAGCAGCCAGACAGGGAACGAGCAGTACTTC.

This clone showed up just once. This chain joins TRBV7-8 and TRBJ2-7; D possibly corresponds to TRBD2 (5 bases). Germline CDR1 and CDR2: SGHVS and FQNEAQ. There are 18 residues in the CDR3. V was shortened by 4 bases and J by 1 base, with 23 bases between the two germline ends. CDR3 sequence: CASSSEPTRLSGSYEQYF. The CDR3 DNA is TGTGCCAGCAGCTCCGAGCCCACCCGACTAAGCGGATCCTACGAGCAGTACTTC.

The V call is TRBV7-8, the J call TRBJ1-1; 8 nucleotides agree with TRBD1. Trimming removed 5 bases from V and 5 bases from J; junction bases left unmatched: 4. The CDR3 covers 13 residues. Germline lookup yields CDR1 SGHVS and CDR2 FQNEAQ. In DNA, the CDR3 is TGTGCCAGCAGCGCGGACAGGGAGACTGAAGCTTTCTTT. Its translation: CASSADRETEAFF.

V gene TRBV3-1 (or the pseudogene TRBV3-2) combines with J gene TRBJ1-1, with unresolved D. The germline gives CDR1 LGHDT, CDR2 YNNKEL (reference sequence). Trimming shortened V by 2 bases and J by 6 bases, and 13 bases separated the two germline ends. The CDR3 spans 14 residues. CDR3 DNA sequence: TGTGCCAGCAGCCAATTGGTCGGGTCGTCTGAAGCTTTCTTT. It translates to CASSQLVGSSEAFF.

The gene calls are TRBV11-2 and TRBJ2-1, with a tentative D call TRBD1 (6 bases). The CDR3 spans 13 residues. V was trimmed by 5 bases and J by 9 bases, leaving 14 bases between them. The germline CDR1 and CDR2 sequences are SGHAT and FQNNGV. CDR3: CASSATQGTEQFF. The CDR3 nucleotides are TGTGCCAGCAGCGCTACACAGGGTACTGAGCAGTTCTTC.

The CDR3 nucleotides are TGTGCCAGCAGCTTTCAGGGATTTACTGGAAACACCATATATTTT. This encodes CASSFQGFTGNTIYF. The chain uses TRBV5-5 and TRBJ1-3, with D perhaps TRBD1 (5 bases). The germline V gene has CDR1 SGHKS and CDR2 YYEKEE (reference sequence). V dropped 2 bases and J dropped 2 bases, with 11 bases sitting between them. The CDR3 covers 15 residues.

This chain connects TRBV4-3 to TRBJ1-5; 8 bases line up with TRBD1. Unmatched junction bases numbered 7, after V lost 0 bases and J lost 3 bases. There are 17 residues in the CDR3. The V gene's germline CDR1 is LGHNA and CDR2 YSLEER. The CDR3 DNA follows: TGCGCCAGCAGCCAAGATCCCGGACAGGGCAACAATCAGCCCCAGCATTTT. This sequence encodes CASSQDPGQGNNQPQHF.

The V call is TRBV7-3, the J call TRBJ2-2, with a possible D match to TRBD2 (6 bases). CDR3 length: 17 residues. Germline V gives CDR1 SGHTA, CDR2 FQGTGA. Between the trimmed V and J ends, which lost 3 bases and 1 base, there was a span of 15 bases. CDR3 loop: CASSFPEGTQNTGELFF. The CDR3 DNA sequence: TGTGCCAGCAGCTTCCCGGAGGGAACCCAGAACACCGGGGAGCTGTTTTTT.

This sequence joins TRBV18 and TRBJ1-2, with D unclear. The CDR3 is made up of 15 amino acids. Trimming left V 3 bases short and J 4 bases short, with 15 bases between. The germline CDR1 and CDR2 sequences are KGHSH and LQKENI. DNA for the CDR3: TGTGCCAGCTCACCGTCCGGGTCAGAGATCTATGGCTACACCTTC. It specifies CASSPSGSEIYGYTF. Variable domain in full (rest from reference TRBV18 and TRBJ1-2): NAGVMQNPRHLVRRRGQEARLRCSPMKGHSHVYWYRQLPEEGLKFMVYLQKENIIDESGMPKERFSAEFPKEGPSILRIQQVVRGDSAAYFCASSPSGSEIYGYTFGSGTRLTVV.

The V gene is TRBV11-2, the J gene TRBJ2-7; perhaps TRBD1 as D (6 bases). CDR1 and CDR2 (germline): SGHAT, FQNNGV. Trimming took 5 bases from V and 3 from J, leaving 17 bases between them. This CDR3 spans 15 amino acids. Here the CDR3 reads CASSKGQPGHYEQYF. CDR3 nucleotide sequence: TGTGCCAGCAGCAAGGGACAACCAGGACACTACGAGCAGTACTTC.

The rearrangement uses TRBV27 and TRBJ2-7; TRBD2 might be the D (5 bases). The CDR3 has 15 residues. CDR1 is MNHEY and CDR2 is SMNVEV in the germline V gene (reference sequence). V lost 5 bases and J lost 6, with 20 bases in between. CDR3 in amino acids: CASSTPRASQAEQYF. The CDR3 DNA follows: TGTGCCAGCAGTACCCCCCGGGCTAGCCAGGCCGAGCAGTACTTC.

This chain links TRBV16 with TRBJ2-3; TRBD1 agrees at 12 bases. This CDR3 comprises 18 residues. V lost 4 bases, J lost 6 bases, and 14 bases stayed unmatched. CDR1 and CDR2 from the germline V gene are KGHSY and FQNENV. In DNA, the CDR3 is TGTGCCAGCAGCCCGGGATCTCGGGACAGGGGGCGCCAGGATACGCAGTATTTT. This translates into CASSPGSRDRGRQDTQYF. The whole variable domain, filled in from reference TRBV16 and TRBJ2-3, reads GEEVAQTPKHLVRGEGQKAKLYCAPIKGHSYVFWYQQVLKNEFKFLISFQNENVFDETGMPKERFSAKCLPNSPCSLEIQATKLEDSAVYFCASSPGSRDRGRQDTQYFGPGTRLTVL.

The rearrangement joins TRBV5-6 to TRBJ2-1, with 11 bases fitting TRBD2. The germline gives CDR1 SGHDT, CDR2 YYEEEE. The CDR3 loop spans 16 amino acids. The J segment lost 4 bases and the V segment lost 4 bases, leaving 7 bases of the junction unmatched. CDR3 DNA sequence: TGTGCCAGCAGCACCTTGACTAGCGGGGCGTACAATGAGCAGTTCTTC. Amino acid sequence: CASSTLTSGAYNEQFF.

The chain recombines TRBV2 with TRBJ1-1; 9 bases are a match to TRBD1. Per germline, CDR1 SNHLY and CDR2 FYNNEI. The V gene end was trimmed by 6 bases and the J gene end by 6 bases; junction bases not matched to a gene: 8. The CDR3 has 14 residues. The CDR3 nucleotides are TGTGCCAGCAGAAGGACAGGGGAGACGTCTGAAGCTTTCTTT. This sequence encodes CASRRTGETSEAFF. Combining the CDR3 with reference TRBV2 and TRBJ1-1 gives the whole variable domain EPEVTQTPSHQVTQMGQEVILRCVPISNHLYFYWYRQILGQKVEFLVSFYNNEISEKSEIFDDQFSVERPDGSNFTLKIRSTKLEDSAMYFCASRRTGETSEAFFGQGTRLTVV.

This rearrangement joins TRBV5-1 to TRBJ2-3; possibly TRBD2 for D (6 bases). Germline V CDR1 and CDR2: SGHRS, YFSETQ. V was shortened by 3 bases and J by 2 bases, with 13 bases between the two germline ends. CDR3 length: 15 residues. The CDR3: CASSSSGLPTDTQYF. CDR3 coding DNA: TGCGCCAGCAGCTCCTCAGGACTACCCACAGATACGCAGTATTTT.

The genes are TRBV2 and TRBJ2-1; the D gene is possibly TRBD2 (6 bases). Germline V lookup: CDR1 SNHLY, CDR2 FYNNEI. The CDR3 is 14 residues long. The V end lost 7 bases, the J end lost 1 base, and 11 bases lay between the germline ends. Here the CDR3 reads CASNPGLSYNEQFF. The CDR3 DNA is TGTGCCAGCAATCCGGGACTTTCCTACAATGAGCAGTTCTTC.